This TCR beta chain was recovered during a study of response to subunit inactivated influenza vaccine. Broader study findings: Authors proposed each seasonal influenza vaccination draws in few new T cells.

The CDR3 runs 17 residues. J was trimmed by 4 bases and V by 1 base; bases with no gene match: 12. The germline CDR1 and CDR2 sequences are SGHTA and FQGNSA. Each CDR3 protein gets one entry after TCRdb re-called the RT-PCR reads with MiXCR. Counted here are approximately 500,000 distinct CDR3 sequences, around 13% occurring once; the ten biggest clones make up over 8.5%. Remarks on this clonotype: What it recognizes is unknown.

Source: PBMCs from blood, taken approximately 13 days after vaccination. This TCR was recovered from a man aged 50 to 60 who received an inactivated influenza vaccine. The V call is TRBV7-2, the J call TRBJ1-1, with 7 bases identical to TRBD1. CDR3 bases: TGTGCCAGCAGCTTAGTAGCCCGAGGGACAGCGGCCACTGAAGCTTTCTTT. It translates to CASSLVARGTAATEAFF.